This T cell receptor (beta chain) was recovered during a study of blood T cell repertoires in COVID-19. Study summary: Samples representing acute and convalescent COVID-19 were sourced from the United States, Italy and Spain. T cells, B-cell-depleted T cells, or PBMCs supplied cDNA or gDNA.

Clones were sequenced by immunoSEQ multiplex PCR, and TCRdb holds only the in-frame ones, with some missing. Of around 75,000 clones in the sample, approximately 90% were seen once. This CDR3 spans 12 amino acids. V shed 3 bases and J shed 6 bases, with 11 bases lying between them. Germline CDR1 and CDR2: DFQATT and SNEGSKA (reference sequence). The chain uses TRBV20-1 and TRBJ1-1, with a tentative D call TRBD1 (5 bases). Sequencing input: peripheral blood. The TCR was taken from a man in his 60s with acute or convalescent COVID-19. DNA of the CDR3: TGCAGTGCTAGTGTCGGGGGAGCTGAAGCTTTCTTT. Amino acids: CSASVGGAEAFF.